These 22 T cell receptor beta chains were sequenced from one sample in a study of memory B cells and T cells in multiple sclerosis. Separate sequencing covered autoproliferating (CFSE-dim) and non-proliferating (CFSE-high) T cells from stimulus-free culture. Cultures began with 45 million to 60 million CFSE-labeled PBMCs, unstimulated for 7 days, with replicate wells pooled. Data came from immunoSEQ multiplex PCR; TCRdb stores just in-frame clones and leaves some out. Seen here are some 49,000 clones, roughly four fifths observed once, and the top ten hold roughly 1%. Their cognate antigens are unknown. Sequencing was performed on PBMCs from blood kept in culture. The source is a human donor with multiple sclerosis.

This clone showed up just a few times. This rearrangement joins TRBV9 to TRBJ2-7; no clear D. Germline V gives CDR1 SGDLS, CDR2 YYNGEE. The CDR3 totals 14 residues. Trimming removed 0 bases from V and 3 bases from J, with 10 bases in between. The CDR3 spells CASSVGDLYYEQYF. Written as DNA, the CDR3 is TGTGCCAGCAGCGTAGGAGACTTGTACTACGAGCAGTACTTC.

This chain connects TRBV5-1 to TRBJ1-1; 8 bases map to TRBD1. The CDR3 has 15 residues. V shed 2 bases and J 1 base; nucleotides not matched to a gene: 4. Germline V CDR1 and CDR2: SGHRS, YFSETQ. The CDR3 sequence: CASSFGQGGNTEAFF. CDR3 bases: TGCGCCAGCAGCTTCGGACAGGGCGGGAACACTGAAGCTTTCTTT.

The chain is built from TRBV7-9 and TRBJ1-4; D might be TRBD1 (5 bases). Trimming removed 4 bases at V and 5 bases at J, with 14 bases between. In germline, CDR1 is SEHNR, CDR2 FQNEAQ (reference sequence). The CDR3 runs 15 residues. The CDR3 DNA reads TGTGCCAGCAGCTCGGACACGTCCATGAATGAAAAACTGTTTTTT. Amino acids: CASSSDTSMNEKLFF.

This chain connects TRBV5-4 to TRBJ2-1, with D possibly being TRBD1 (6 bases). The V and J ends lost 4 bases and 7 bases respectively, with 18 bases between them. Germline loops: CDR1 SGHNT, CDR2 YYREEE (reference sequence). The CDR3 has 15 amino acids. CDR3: CASSPRQGLRNEQFF. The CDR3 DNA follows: TGTGCCAGCAGCCCCCGCCAGGGGCTTAGGAATGAGCAGTTCTTC.

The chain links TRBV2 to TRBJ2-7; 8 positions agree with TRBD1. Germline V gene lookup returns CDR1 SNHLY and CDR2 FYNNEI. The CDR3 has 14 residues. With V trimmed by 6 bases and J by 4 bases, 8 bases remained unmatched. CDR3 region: CASSPLTGAYEQYF. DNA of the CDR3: TGTGCCAGCAGCCCCTTGACAGGGGCTTACGAGCAGTACTTC. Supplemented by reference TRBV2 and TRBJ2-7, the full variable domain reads EPEVTQTPSHQVTQMGQEVILRCVPISNHLYFYWYRQILGQKVEFLVSFYNNEISEKSEIFDDQFSVERPDGSNFTLKIRSTKLEDSAMYFCASSPLTGAYEQYFGPGTRLTVT.

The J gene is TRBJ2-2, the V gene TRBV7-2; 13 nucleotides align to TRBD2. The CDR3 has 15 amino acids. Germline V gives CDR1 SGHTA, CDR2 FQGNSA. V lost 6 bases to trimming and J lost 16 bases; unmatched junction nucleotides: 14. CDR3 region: CASRSPGLAGTEWFF. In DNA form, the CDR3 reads TGTGCCAGCAGGAGCCCGGGACTAGCGGGGACAGAGTGGTTTTTT.

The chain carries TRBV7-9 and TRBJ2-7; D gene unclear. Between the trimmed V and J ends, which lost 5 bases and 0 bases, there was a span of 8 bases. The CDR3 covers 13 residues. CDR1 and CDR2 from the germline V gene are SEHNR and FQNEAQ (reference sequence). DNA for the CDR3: TGTGCCAGCAGCCCTGGATTCTCCTACGAGCAGTACTTC. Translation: CASSPGFSYEQYF.

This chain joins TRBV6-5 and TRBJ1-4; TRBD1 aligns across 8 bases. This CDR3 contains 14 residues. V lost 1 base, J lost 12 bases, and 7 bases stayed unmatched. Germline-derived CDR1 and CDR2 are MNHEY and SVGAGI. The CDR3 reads CASSYWRGTGELFF. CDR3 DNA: TGTGCCAGCAGTTACTGGAGGGGGACAGGAGAACTGTTTTTT.

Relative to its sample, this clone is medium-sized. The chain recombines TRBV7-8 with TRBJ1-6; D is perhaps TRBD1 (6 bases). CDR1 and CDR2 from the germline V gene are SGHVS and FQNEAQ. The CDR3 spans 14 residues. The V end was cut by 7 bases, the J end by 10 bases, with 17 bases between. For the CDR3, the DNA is TGTGCCAGCACCAGAACAGGGAGAGGGTCACCCCTCCACTTT. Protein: CASTRTGRGSPLHF.

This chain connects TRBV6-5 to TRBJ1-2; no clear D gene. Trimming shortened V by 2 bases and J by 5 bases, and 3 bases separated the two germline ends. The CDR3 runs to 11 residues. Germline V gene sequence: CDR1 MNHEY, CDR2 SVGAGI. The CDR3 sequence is CASSYVYGYTF. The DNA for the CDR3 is TGTGCCAGCAGTTACGTATATGGCTACACCTTC.

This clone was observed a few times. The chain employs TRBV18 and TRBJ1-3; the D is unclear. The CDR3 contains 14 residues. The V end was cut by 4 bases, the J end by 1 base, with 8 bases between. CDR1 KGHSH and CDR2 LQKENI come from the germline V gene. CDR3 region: CASSLDSSGNTIYF. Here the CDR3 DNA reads TGTGCCAGCTCACTTGACTCGTCTGGAAACACCATATATTTT.

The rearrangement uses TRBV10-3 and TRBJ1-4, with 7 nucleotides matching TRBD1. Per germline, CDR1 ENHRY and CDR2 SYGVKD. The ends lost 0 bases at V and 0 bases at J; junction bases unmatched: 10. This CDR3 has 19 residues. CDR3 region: CAISESPVRGRATNEKLFF. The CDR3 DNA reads TGTGCCATCAGTGAGTCCCCCGTGAGGGGGCGGGCAACTAATGAAAAACTGTTTTTT.

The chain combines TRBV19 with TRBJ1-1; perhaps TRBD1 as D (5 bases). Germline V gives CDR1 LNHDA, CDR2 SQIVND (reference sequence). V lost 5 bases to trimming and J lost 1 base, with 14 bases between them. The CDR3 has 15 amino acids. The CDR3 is CASSPVGRENTEAFF. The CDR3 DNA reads TGTGCCAGTAGTCCAGTGGGACGGGAGAACACTGAAGCTTTCTTT.

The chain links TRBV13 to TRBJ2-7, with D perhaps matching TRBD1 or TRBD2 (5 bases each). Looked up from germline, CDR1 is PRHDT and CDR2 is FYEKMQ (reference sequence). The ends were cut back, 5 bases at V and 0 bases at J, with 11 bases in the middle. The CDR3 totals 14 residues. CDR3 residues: CASSEGPSSYEQYF. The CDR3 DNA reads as TGTGCCAGCAGCGAGGGACCGAGCTCCTACGAGCAGTACTTC.

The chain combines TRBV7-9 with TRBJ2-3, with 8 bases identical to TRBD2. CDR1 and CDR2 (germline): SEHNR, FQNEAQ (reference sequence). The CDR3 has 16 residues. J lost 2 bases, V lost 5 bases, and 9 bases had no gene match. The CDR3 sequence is CASSPGTSPLTDTQYF. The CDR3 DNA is TGTGCCAGCAGCCCTGGGACTAGTCCCCTCACAGATACGCAGTATTTT.

CDR3 DNA sequence: TGTGCCAGCAGTAGGGTATACAATGAGCAGTTCTTC. This gives the protein CASSRVYNEQFF. The chain employs TRBV7-8 and TRBJ2-1; D not certain. V gave up 6 bases and J gave up 4 bases, with 7 bases separating them. The CDR3 loop spans 12 amino acids. Germline V CDR1 and CDR2: SGHVS, FQNEAQ.

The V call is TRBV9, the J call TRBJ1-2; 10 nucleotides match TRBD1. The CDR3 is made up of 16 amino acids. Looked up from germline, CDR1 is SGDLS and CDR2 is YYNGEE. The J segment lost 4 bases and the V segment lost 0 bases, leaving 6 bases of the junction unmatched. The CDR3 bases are TGTGCCAGCAGCGTAGCCGGGACAGGGGCCCCCTATGGCTACACCTTC. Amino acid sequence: CASSVAGTGAPYGYTF.

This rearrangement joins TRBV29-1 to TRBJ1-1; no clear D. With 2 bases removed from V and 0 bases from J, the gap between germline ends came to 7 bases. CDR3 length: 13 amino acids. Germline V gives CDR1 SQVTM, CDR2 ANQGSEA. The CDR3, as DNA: TGCAGCGTTGAAATAGGGATGAACACTGAAGCTTTCTTT. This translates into CSVEIGMNTEAFF.

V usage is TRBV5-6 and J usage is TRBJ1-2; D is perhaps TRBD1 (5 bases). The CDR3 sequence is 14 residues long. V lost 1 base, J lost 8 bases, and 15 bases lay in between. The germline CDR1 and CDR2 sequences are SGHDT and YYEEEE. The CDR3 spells CASSLRGQSIGYTF. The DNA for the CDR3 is TGTGCCAGCAGCTTGAGGGGCCAGTCCATCGGCTACACCTTC.

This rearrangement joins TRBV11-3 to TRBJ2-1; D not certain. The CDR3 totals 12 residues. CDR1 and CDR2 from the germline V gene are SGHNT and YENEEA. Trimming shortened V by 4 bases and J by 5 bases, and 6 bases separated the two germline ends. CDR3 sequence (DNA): TGTGCCAGCAGCTCCCAGAACAATGAGCAGTTCTTC. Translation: CASSSQNNEQFF.

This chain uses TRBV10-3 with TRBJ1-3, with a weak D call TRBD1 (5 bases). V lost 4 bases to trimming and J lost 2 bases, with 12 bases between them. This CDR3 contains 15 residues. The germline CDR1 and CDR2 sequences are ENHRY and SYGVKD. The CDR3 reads CAISVLGETGNTIYF. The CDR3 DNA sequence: TGTGCCATCAGTGTGTTGGGGGAGACTGGAAACACCATATATTTT.

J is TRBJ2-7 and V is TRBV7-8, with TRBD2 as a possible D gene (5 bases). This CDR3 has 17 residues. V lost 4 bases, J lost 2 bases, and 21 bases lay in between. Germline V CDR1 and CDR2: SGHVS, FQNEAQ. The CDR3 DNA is TGTGCCAGCAGCTCGGGCACTTTCGGGATCTTCGCCTACGAGCAGTACTTC. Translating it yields CASSSGTFGIFAYEQYF.